This TCR beta chain was sequenced during a study of T-cell reconstitution after alpha-beta-depleted transplantation in children (dated by TCRdb to the mid-2010s). Turning to the overall study: The study quantitatively tracked T-cell immune reconstitution after TCRalphabeta/CD19-depleted allogeneic hematopoietic cell transplantation in children using TCR repertoire profiling.

This clonotype was observed a handful of times. Its antigen is unknown. Base qualities are missing; no much larger clone stands one base away. The germline V gene (reference sequence) supplies CDR1 DFQATT and CDR2 SNEGSKA. The germline ends are 9 bases apart after V is trimmed by 2 bases and J by 4 bases. The CDR3 sequence holds 12 residues, the cysteine and phenylalanine included. Of the read, only the CDR3 DNA is kept; its 36 bases are in frame from base 1. The library was built by means of PCR. The sample was run on an Illumina HiSeq 2500. To normalize quantification of the TCRbeta repertoire, the TCR libraries were built with molecular barcoding that relied on unique molecular identifiers. In-frame beta chains were kept once TCRdb had trimmed the public reads at Q25 with fastp and called clones with MiXCR. Each entry is one CDR3 protein sequence, shown with its most common DNA and genes. A total of some 220,000 distinct CDR3 sequences appear in this sample, approximately 9% of them only once. The top ten clones comprise around 6.2% of the sample.

The material sequenced was PBMCs from the stem cell graft donor, taken from the stem cell graft. This receptor was obtained from a human donor who donated a stem cell graft to a child with acute lymphoblastic leukemia. This sequence uses TRBV20-1 and TRBJ2-7; the D gene is unclear. Here the CDR3 is given as CSARWLRYEQYF. In nucleotides, the sequence is TGCAGTGCTAGATGGTTGCGTTACGAGCAGTACTTC.